The present entry profiles one TCR beta chain with its context. The antigen remains unidentified. These data come from a study of Ad26.COV2.S vaccination and SARS-CoV-2 variants. Turning to the study itself: Vaccine-arm donor from the placebo-controlled COV1001 Ad26.COV2.S trial. Participants got Ad26.COV2.S intramuscularly, once or twice 56 days apart.

This table comes from immunoSEQ multiplex PCR, and its TCRdb copy is limited to in-frame clones, with some not included. The data show roughly 350,000 clones, 87% seen once. The study, taken as a whole, reports: Recipients given vaccine exceeded placebo recipients in spike-specific TCR breadth. Placebo recipients and vaccine recipients were similar in non-spike TCR breadth.

Trimming removed 5 bases from V and 10 bases from J; junction bases left unmatched: 15. The length of the CDR3 is 15 residues. Per germline, CDR1 SEHNR and CDR2 FQNEAQ (reference sequence). This sample's treatment: 15 to 20 received Ad26.COV2.S at low or high dose, single or two shots; 5 received placebo; per-sample allocation not given. Collection of samples fell on day 63 after the first vaccine or placebo injection. The chain recombines TRBV7-9 with TRBJ1-1; 8 bases fit TRBD1. Sequencing used peripheral blood, obtained in a trial of Ad26.COV2.S vaccine versus placebo. The TCR sequence derives from a person aged 18-60 years who received the Ad26.COV2.S COVID-19 vaccine or a placebo. The CDR3 reads CASSTPDSGGVLAFF. CDR3 nucleotides: TGTGCCAGCAGCACACCCGATTCAGGGGGCGTGTTAGCTTTCTTT. Full variable domain (rest looked up from reference TRBV7-9 and TRBJ1-1): DTGVSQNPRHKITKRGQNVTFRCDPISEHNRLYWYRQTLGQGPEFLTYFQNEAQLEKSRLLSDRFSAERPKGSFSTLEIQRTEQGDSAMYLCASSTPDSGGVLAFFGQGTRLTVV.